This TCR beta chain was sequenced in a study of blood T cell repertoires in COVID-19. For the study at large: Sites in the United States, Italy and Spain provided acute and convalescent COVID-19 samples.

This clone was counted many times. In the original processing: Quantification of nucleated cells was approximated via reference gene primer amplification. Libraries were prepared by immunoSEQ multiplex PCR; TCRdb keeps only in-frame clonotypes and omits some of them. From that table come the V and J calls and clone size; the DNA was used to work out D and trimming. Here the sample spans 75,000 to 80,000 clones, approximately 80% being singletons. The CDR3 is 15 amino acids. J was trimmed by 0 bases and V by 4 bases; bases with no gene match: 2. CDR1 SGHTA and CDR2 FQGNSA come from the germline V gene.

The material sequenced was peripheral blood. The J gene is TRBJ1-3, the V gene TRBV7-2; 8 positions agree with TRBD1. The clonotype was recovered from a woman aged 55 to 70 with acute or convalescent COVID-19. In nucleotides, the CDR3 is TGTGCCAGCAGCTACGGACAGGGCTCTGGAAACACCATATATTTT. This sequence encodes CASSYGQGSGNTIYF.